This T cell receptor beta chain was identified during a study of T cells expressing NK-cell markers. At the level of the study: The authors sequenced eight donors, of whom seven were HCMV-seropositive and one was seronegative.

The CDR3 loop spans 16 amino acids. Per the germline V gene, CDR1 is MNHNS and CDR2 is SASEGT. Points from the study as a whole: In several donors, dominant clonotypes made up about 28.3-65% of CD3+CD56-NKG2C+ cells.

The authors generated TCR beta cDNA through 5'RACE template switching with UMIs. From its re-call of the 5' RACE reads, TCRdb lists each CDR3 protein once, without DNA. This sample contains roughly 150,000 distinct CDR3 sequences. Worth noting for this clonotype: The antigen remains undetermined.

V usage is TRBV6-1 and J usage is TRBJ1-6. This TCR came from a man aged 18-69 years in good health. The sequenced sample consisted of blood T cells: a sorted CD56 or NKG2C T cell subset, CD4+ or CD8+ T cells, or bulk PBMC T cells (not recorded which). CDR3 amino acids: CASSDLRSSYNSPLHF.